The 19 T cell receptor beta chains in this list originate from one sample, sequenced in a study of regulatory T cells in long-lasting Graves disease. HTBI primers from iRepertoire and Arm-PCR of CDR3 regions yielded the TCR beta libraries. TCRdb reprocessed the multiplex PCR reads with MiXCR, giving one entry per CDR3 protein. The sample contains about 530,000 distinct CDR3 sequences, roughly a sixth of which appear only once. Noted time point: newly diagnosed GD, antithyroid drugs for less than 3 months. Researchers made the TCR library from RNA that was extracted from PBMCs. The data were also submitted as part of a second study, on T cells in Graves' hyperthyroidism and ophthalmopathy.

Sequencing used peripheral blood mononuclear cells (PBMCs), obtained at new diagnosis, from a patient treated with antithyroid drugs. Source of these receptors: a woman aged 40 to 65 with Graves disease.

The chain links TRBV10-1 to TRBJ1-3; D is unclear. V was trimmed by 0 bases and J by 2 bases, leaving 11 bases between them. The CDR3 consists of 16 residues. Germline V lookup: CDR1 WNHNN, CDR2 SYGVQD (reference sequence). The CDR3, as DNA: TGCGCCAGCAGTGAGTCGAGGGATTTCGCTGGAAACACCATATATTTT. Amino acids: CASSESRDFAGNTIYF.

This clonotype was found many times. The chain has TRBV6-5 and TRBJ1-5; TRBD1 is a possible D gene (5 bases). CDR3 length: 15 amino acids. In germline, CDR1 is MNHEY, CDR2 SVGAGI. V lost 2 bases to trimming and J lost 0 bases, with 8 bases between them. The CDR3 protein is CASSYGGGSNQPQHF. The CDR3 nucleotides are TGTGCCAGCAGTTACGGCGGGGGTAGCAATCAGCCCCAGCATTTT.

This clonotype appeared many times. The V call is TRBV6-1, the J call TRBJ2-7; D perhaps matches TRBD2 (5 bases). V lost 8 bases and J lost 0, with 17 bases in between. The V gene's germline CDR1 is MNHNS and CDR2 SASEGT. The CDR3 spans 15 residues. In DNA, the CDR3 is TGTGCCAGCGGTGCGGGTTACAGCCCCTCCTACGAGCAGTACTTC. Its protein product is CASGAGYSPSYEQYF.

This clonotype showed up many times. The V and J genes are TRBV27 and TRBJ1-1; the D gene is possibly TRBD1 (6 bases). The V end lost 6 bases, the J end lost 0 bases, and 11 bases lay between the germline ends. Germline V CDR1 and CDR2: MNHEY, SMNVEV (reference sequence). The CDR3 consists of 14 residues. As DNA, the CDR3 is TGTGCCAGCAGGAGTGGACAGTTGAACACTGAAGCTTTCTTT. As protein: CASRSGQLNTEAFF.

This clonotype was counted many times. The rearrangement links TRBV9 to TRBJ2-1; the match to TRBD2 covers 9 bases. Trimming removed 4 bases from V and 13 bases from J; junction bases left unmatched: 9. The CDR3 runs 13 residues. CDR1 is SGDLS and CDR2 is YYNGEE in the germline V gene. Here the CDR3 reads CASSQTSGNRQFF. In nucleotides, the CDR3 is TGTGCCAGCAGCCAGACTAGCGGAAATAGACAGTTCTTC.

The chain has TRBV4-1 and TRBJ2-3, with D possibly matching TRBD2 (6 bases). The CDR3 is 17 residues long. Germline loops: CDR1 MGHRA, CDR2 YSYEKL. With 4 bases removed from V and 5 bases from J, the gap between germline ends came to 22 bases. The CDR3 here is CASSPLVQSPGGDTQYF. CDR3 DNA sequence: TGCGCCAGCAGCCCCCTCGTACAAAGCCCCGGGGGAGATACGCAGTATTTT.

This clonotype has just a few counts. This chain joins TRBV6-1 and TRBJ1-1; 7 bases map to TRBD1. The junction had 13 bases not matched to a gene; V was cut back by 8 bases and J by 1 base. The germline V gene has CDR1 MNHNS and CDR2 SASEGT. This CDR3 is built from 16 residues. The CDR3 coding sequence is TGTGCCAGCTACAGGGGCGCAGGATGGAAGAACACTGAAGCTTTCTTT. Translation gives CASYRGAGWKNTEAFF.

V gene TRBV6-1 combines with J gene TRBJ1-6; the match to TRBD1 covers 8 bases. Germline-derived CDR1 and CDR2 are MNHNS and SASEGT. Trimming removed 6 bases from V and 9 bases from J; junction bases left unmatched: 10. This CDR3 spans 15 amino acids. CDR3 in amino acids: CASSPAGQGASPLHF. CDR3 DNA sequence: TGTGCCAGCAGCCCCGCCGGACAGGGAGCTTCACCCCTCCACTTT.

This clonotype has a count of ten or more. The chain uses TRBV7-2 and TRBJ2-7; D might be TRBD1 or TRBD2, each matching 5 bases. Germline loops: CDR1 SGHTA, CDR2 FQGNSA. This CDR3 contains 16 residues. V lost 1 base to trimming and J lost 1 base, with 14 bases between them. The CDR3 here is CASSLVAGAVSYEQYF. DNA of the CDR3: TGTGCCAGCAGCTTAGTCGCCGGGGCAGTTTCCTACGAGCAGTACTTC.

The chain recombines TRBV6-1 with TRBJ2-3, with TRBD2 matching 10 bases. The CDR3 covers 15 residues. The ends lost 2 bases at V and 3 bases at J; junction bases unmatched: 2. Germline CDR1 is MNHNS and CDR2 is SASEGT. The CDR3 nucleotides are TGTGCCAGCAGTGAAATAGCGGGGGGAACAGATACGCAGTATTTT. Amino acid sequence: CASSEIAGGTDTQYF.

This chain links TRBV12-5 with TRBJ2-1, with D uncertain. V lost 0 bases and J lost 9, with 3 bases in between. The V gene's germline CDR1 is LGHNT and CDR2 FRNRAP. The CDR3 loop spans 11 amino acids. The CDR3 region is CASGLVSEQFF. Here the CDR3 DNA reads TGTGCTAGTGGTTTGGTCAGTGAGCAGTTCTTC.

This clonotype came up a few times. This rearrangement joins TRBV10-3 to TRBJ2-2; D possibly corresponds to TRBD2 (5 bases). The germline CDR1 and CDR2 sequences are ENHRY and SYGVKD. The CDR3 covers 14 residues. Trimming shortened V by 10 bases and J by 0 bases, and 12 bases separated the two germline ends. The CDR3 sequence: CASRTRANTGELFF. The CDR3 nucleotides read TGTGCCAGCCGGACTCGAGCGAACACCGGGGAGCTGTTTTTT.

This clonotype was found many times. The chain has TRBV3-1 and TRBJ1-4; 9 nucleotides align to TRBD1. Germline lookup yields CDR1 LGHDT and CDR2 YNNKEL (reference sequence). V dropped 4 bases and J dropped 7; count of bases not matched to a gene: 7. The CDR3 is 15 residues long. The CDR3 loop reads CASSPNRGRIEKLFF. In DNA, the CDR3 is TGTGCCAGCAGCCCTAACAGGGGGCGCATTGAAAAACTGTTTTTT.

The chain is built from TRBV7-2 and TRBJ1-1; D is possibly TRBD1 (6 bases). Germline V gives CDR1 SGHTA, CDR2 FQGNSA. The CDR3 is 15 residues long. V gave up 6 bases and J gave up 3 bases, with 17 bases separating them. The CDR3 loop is CASSSYRVGDTEAFF. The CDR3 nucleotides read TGTGCCAGCAGTTCTTACAGGGTGGGGGACACTGAAGCTTTCTTT.

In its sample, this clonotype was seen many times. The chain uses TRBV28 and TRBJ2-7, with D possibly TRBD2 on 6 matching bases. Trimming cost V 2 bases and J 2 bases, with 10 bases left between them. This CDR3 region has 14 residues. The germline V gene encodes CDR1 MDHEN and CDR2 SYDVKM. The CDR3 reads CASSLRGLTYEQYF. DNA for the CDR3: TGTGCCAGCAGTTTACGGGGGTTGACCTACGAGCAGTACTTC.

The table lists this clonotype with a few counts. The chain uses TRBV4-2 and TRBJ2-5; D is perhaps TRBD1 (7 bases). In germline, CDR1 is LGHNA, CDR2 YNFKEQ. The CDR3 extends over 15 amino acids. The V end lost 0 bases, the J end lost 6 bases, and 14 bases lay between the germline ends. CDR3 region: CASSQDGGGGKTQYF. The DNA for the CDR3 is TGTGCCAGCAGCCAAGATGGAGGGGGCGGGAAGACCCAGTACTTC.

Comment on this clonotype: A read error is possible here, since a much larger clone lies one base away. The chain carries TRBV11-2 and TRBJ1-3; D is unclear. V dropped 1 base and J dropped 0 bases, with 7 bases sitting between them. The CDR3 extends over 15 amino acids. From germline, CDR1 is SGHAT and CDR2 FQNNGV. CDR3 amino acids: CASSLGRASGNTIYF. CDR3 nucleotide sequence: TGTGCCAGCAGCTTAGGGCGGGCCTCTGGAAACACCATATATTTT. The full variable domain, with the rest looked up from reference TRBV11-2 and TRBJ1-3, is EAGVAQSPRYKIIEKRQSVAFWCNPISGHATLYWYQQILGQGPKLLIQFQNNGVVDDSQLPKDRFSAERLKGVDSTLKIQPAKLEDSAVYLCASSLGRASGNTIYFGEGSWLTVV.

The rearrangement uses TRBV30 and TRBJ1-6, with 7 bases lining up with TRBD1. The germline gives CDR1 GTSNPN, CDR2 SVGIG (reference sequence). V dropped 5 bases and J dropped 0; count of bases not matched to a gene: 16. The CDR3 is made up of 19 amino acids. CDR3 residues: CAWGRNQGESGSYNSPLHF. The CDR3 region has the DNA TGTGCCTGGGGAAGGAATCAGGGGGAATCGGGCTCCTATAATTCACCCCTCCACTTT. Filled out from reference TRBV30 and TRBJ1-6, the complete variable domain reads SQTIHQWPATLVQPVGSPLSLECTVEGTSNPNLYWYRQAAGRGLQLLFYSVGIGQISSEVPQNLSASRPQDRQFILSSKKLLLSDSGFYLCAWGRNQGESGSYNSPLHFGNGTRLTVT.

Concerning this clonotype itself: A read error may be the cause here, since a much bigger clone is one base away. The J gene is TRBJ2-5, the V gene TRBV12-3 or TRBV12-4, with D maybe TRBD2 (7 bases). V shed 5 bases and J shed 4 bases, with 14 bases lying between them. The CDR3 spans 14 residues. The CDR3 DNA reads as TGTGCCAGCAGTCCAGGGAGGGGGAGAGAGACCCAGTACTTC. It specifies CASSPGRGRETQYF.